Listed below are T cell receptor beta chains from one sample, sequenced in a study of technical replicates of blood from several donors. Profiled with immunoSEQ multiplex PCR; TCRdb holds only in-frame clones, not every one. Among more than 75,000 clones listed, 80% to 95% were seen once. Material: T cells isolated from PBMCs. The receptor source for this set is a human donor in good health. CDR3s include the opening cysteine and the closing phenylalanine or tryptophan. A D gene is named only where the DNA matches it firmly. Expanded clones get a size class; other rows say once, few or many, or leave the size out.

j_gene: TRBJ1-2
abundance: .
v_gene: TRBV12-5
d_gene: .
CDR3nt: TGTGCTAGTGGTTTGGTAAGGCAGCGGGGAACCTATGGCTACACCTTC
CDR3aa: CASGLVRQRGTYGYTF

j_gene: TRBJ2-7
abundance: .
v_gene: TRBV5-3
d_gene: TRBD2
CDR3nt: TGTGCCAGAAGCCGCGGGGTTGGGGGGGGCTACGAGCAGTACTTC
CDR3aa: CARSRGVGGGYEQYF

j_gene: TRBJ2-5
abundance: .
v_gene: TRBV7-9
d_gene: TRBD2
CDR3nt: TGTGCCAGCAGCCTACGAGGAAGGCGGGAGGGCCTAGGGCAAGAGACCCAGTACTTC
CDR3aa: CASSLRGRREGLGQETQYF

j_gene: TRBJ2-5
abundance: .
v_gene: TRBV19
d_gene: .
CDR3nt: TGTGCCAGTAGTATTGGACTCCCTAACCAAGAGACCCAGTACTTC
CDR3aa: CASSIGLPNQETQYF

j_gene: TRBJ2-3
abundance: once
v_gene: TRBV28
d_gene: .
CDR3nt: TGTGCCAGCCAGGGGCTTTGGGGGAGGGAGCGCACAGATACGCAGTATTTT
CDR3aa: CASQGLWGRERTDTQYF

j_gene: TRBJ2-1
abundance: .
v_gene: TRBV7-9
d_gene: TRBD2
CDR3nt: TGTGCCAGCAGCTTCACTAGCGGGTACAATGAGCAGTTCTTC
CDR3aa: CASSFTSGYNEQFF

j_gene: TRBJ2-5
abundance: .
v_gene: TRBV7-6
d_gene: .
CDR3nt: TGTGCCAGCAGCCGACCGGTGGAGCCTAGTTATGGGGGGTACCAAGAGACCCAGTACTTC
CDR3aa: CASSRPVEPSYGGYQETQYF

j_gene: TRBJ1-2
abundance: .
v_gene: TRBV5-6
d_gene: .
CDR3nt: TGTGCCAGCAGCTTGCGGACAGATAGGGCATACTATGGCTACACCTTC
CDR3aa: CASSLRTDRAYYGYTF

j_gene: TRBJ2-4
abundance: .
v_gene: TRBV5-4
d_gene: .
CDR3nt: TGTGCCAGCAGCGACTACGGGGATATTCAGTACTTC
CDR3aa: CASSDYGDIQYF

j_gene: TRBJ2-3
abundance: .
v_gene: TRBV5-1
d_gene: TRBD2
CDR3nt: TGCGCCAGCAGCCAAACTAGCGGGGGGGCTGCAGATACGCAGTATTTT
CDR3aa: CASSQTSGGAADTQYF

j_gene: TRBJ1-2
abundance: .
v_gene: TRBV2
d_gene: .
CDR3nt: TGTGCCAGCAGTCCCGGTGAGGCCTATGGCTACACCTTC
CDR3aa: CASSPGEAYGYTF

j_gene: TRBJ2-7
abundance: .
v_gene: TRBV28
d_gene: TRBD1
CDR3nt: TGTGCCAGCAGTTTATTACAGGGGGTGGGGGAGCAGTACTTC
CDR3aa: CASSLLQGVGEQYF

j_gene: TRBJ2-1
abundance: .
v_gene: TRBV5-1
d_gene: TRBD1
CDR3nt: TGCGCCAGCAGCTTGGTTGAAACAGGGGAATGGCGTGAGCAGTTCTTC
CDR3aa: CASSLVETGEWREQFF

j_gene: TRBJ2-2
abundance: .
v_gene: TRBV10-1
d_gene: .
CDR3nt: TGCGCCAGCAGTATAGGGACTCCTAACACCGGGGAGCTGTTTTTT
CDR3aa: CASSIGTPNTGELFF

j_gene: TRBJ2-3
abundance: .
v_gene: TRBV7-6
d_gene: TRBD2
CDR3nt: TGTGCCAGCAGCTTAGCCGGCGGGAGGGCCAAAGATACGCAGTATTTT
CDR3aa: CASSLAGGRAKDTQYF

j_gene: TRBJ2-5
abundance: .
v_gene: TRBV6-5
d_gene: TRBD2
CDR3nt: TGTGCCAGCAGTTCACCGGGACTAGCCTATCCTGAGGCCCAGTACTTC
CDR3aa: CASSSPGLAYPEAQYF

j_gene: TRBJ1-4
abundance: .
v_gene: TRBV6-5
d_gene: .
CDR3nt: TGTGCCAGCAGTTACAAACCGGGACACGGGGTGGAAAAACTGTTTTTT
CDR3aa: CASSYKPGHGVEKLFF

j_gene: TRBJ2-1
abundance: few
v_gene: TRBV12-5
d_gene: TRBD2
CDR3nt: TGTGCTAGTGCTTTGATAGCGGGGGGGTCAAGCAGGAATGAGCAGTTCTTC
CDR3aa: CASALIAGGSSRNEQFF

j_gene: TRBJ2-5
abundance: .
v_gene: TRBV19
d_gene: TRBD2
CDR3nt: TGTGCCAGTAGTATTAGTAGACCGGGACTAGCGGATCCGCGGCGAGAGACCCAGTACTTC
CDR3aa: CASSISRPGLADPRRETQYF

j_gene: TRBJ2-2
abundance: .
v_gene: TRBV9
d_gene: .
CDR3nt: TGTGCCAGCAGCGACGGGACTTTCCGGGGTCGGGAGCTGTTTTTT
CDR3aa: CASSDGTFRGRELFF

j_gene: TRBJ2-7
abundance: .
v_gene: TRBV7-9
d_gene: TRBD1
CDR3nt: TGTGCCAGCAGCACAGGACAGGGAGTCTACGAGCAGTACTTC
CDR3aa: CASSTGQGVYEQYF

j_gene: TRBJ1-6
abundance: few
v_gene: TRBV4-2
d_gene: TRBD1
CDR3nt: TGTGCCAGCAGCCAAGACCGGGACAGTTTCCCCCTCCACTTT
CDR3aa: CASSQDRDSFPLHF

j_gene: TRBJ2-3
abundance: .
v_gene: TRBV19
d_gene: TRBD2
CDR3nt: TGTGCCAGTAGTATGAAACCGGGACTAGCGGGAGGGCTCACAGATACGCAGTATTTT
CDR3aa: CASSMKPGLAGGLTDTQYF

j_gene: TRBJ1-5
abundance: .
v_gene: TRBV7-9
d_gene: .
CDR3nt: TGTGCCAGCAGCTTAGGCAGGGTGGGCAATCAGCCCCAGCATTTT
CDR3aa: CASSLGRVGNQPQHF

j_gene: TRBJ2-5
abundance: .
v_gene: TRBV5-4
d_gene: .
CDR3nt: TGTGCCAGCACGACACGAGCGGACCAAGAGACCCAGTACTTC
CDR3aa: CASTTRADQETQYF